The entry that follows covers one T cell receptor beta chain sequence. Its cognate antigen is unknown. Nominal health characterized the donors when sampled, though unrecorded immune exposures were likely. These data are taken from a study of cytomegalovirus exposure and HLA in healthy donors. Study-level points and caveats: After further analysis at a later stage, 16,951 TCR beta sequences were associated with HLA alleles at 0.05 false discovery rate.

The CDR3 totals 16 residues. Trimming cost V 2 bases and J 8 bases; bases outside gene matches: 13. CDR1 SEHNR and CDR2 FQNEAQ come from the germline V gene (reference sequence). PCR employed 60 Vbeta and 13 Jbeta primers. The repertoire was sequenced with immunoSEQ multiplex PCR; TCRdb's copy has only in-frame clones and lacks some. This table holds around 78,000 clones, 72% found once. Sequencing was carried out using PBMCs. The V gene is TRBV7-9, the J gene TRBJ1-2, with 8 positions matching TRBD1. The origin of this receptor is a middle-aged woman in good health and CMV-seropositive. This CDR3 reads CASSLPIVQGAKGYTF. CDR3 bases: TGTGCCAGCAGCTTACCGATAGTTCAGGGGGCGAAAGGCTACACCTTC.